The next 21 T cell receptor beta chains were all read from a single sample in a study of blood T cell repertoires in COVID-19. Produced via immunoSEQ multiplex PCR; TCRdb's table is partial and in-frame only. This table holds roughly 500,000 clones, around 85% found once. Sequences were obtained from peripheral blood. These receptors were obtained from a human donor in a cohort sampled during active COVID-19.

V is TRBV29-1 and J is TRBJ1-4; D is unclear. The CDR3 contains 14 residues. Trimming left V 4 bases short and J 3 bases short, with 12 bases between. Germline V gene sequence: CDR1 SQVTM, CDR2 ANQGSEA. CDR3 in amino acids: CSVVASAANEKLFF. In DNA, the CDR3 is TGCAGCGTTGTGGCCTCCGCAGCTAATGAAAAACTGTTTTTT. Supplemented by reference TRBV29-1 and TRBJ1-4, the full variable domain reads SAVISQKPSRDICQRGTSLTIQCQVDSQVTMMFWYRQQPGQSLTLIATANQGSEATYESGFVIDKFPISRPNLTFSTLTVSNMSPEDSSIYLCSVVASAANEKLFFGSGTQLSVL.

The V gene is TRBV19, the J gene TRBJ2-3, with 8 bases fitting TRBD2. The CDR3 is 12 amino acids. From germline, CDR1 is LNHDA and CDR2 SQIVND (reference sequence). Trimming took 6 bases from V and 4 from J; bases not matched to a gene: 0. CDR3 DNA sequence: TGTGCCAGTAGGCGGGGGGCAGATACGCAGTATTTT. It specifies CASRRGADTQYF.

The chain joins TRBV15 to TRBJ2-1, with 8 positions matching TRBD2. The CDR3 runs 15 residues. CDR1 is LNHNV, CDR2 YYDKDF, per germline (reference sequence). V dropped 5 bases and J dropped 7; count of bases not matched to a gene: 10. The CDR3 reads CATSSSLADFNEQFF. The CDR3 DNA reads TGTGCCACCAGCTCCTCACTAGCGGACTTTAATGAGCAGTTCTTC. The full variable domain, in which reference TRBV15 and TRBJ2-1 provide the parts outside the CDR3, is DAMVIQNPRYQVTQFGKPVTLSCSQTLNHNVMYWYQQKSSQAPKLLFHYYDKDFNNEADTPDNFQSRRPNTSFCFLDIRSPGLGDTAMYLCATSSSLADFNEQFFGPGTRLTVL.

On this clone: Other DNA sequences in the same sample also yield this CDR3. The chain couples TRBV28 to TRBJ1-5; 10 bases agree with TRBD1. This CDR3 is 14 amino acids long. CDR1 MDHEN and CDR2 SYDVKM come from the germline V gene. The V gene end was trimmed by 4 bases and the J gene end by 4 bases; junction bases not matched to a gene: 1. CDR3 sequence: CASSSGQGNQPQHF. The CDR3 bases are TGTGCCAGCAGTTCGGGACAGGGGAATCAGCCCCAGCATTTT.

This clone was detected once. The chain uses TRBV29-1 and TRBJ1-2; D is uncertain. The germline gives CDR1 SQVTM, CDR2 ANQGSEA. This CDR3 is built from 16 residues. Trimming cost V 3 bases and J 6 bases, with 23 bases left between them. CDR3 nucleotides: TGCAGCGTTGATTCTAATGGAGTAGGAGGCGGGAATGGCTACACCTTC. Its translation: CSVDSNGVGGGNGYTF.

The genes are TRBV27 and TRBJ2-5; 10 bases fit TRBD2. Germline CDR1 MNHEY, CDR2 SMNVEV (reference sequence). V lost 5 bases to trimming and J lost 6 bases; unmatched junction nucleotides: 6. This CDR3 spans 14 amino acids. This CDR3 reads CASSPLAGDQTQYF. In DNA, the CDR3 is TGTGCCAGCAGTCCGCTAGCGGGAGACCAGACCCAGTACTTC.

This chain connects TRBV7-3 to TRBJ2-1; 7 nucleotides agree with TRBD2. The CDR3 runs to 16 residues. The junction had 9 bases not matched to a gene; V was cut back by 2 bases and J by 5 bases. Germline assignment: CDR1 SGHTA and CDR2 FQGTGA. The CDR3 DNA is TGTGCCAGCAGCTTAGGTCGCGGGAGCGGCCACAATGAGCAGTTCTTC. It encodes CASSLGRGSGHNEQFF.

The V and J genes are TRBV4-2 and TRBJ1-4; D unresolved. With 0 bases removed from V and 6 bases from J, the gap between germline ends came to 8 bases. The CDR3 has 14 amino acids. Germline lookup yields CDR1 LGHNA and CDR2 YNFKEQ. CDR3 in amino acids: CASSQERRHEKLFF. The CDR3 nucleotides are TGTGCCAGCAGCCAAGAGAGGCGACATGAAAAACTGTTTTTT.

V usage is TRBV3-1 (or the pseudogene TRBV3-2) and J usage is TRBJ2-7; 8 bases align to TRBD2. V dropped 1 base and J dropped 0; count of bases not matched to a gene: 2. This CDR3 has 15 amino acids. Germline CDR1 and CDR2: LGHDT and YNNKEL (reference sequence). CDR3 residues: CASSQGLAFSYEQYF. CDR3 nucleotide sequence: TGTGCCAGCAGCCAAGGACTAGCGTTCTCCTACGAGCAGTACTTC.

This chain links TRBV7-3 with TRBJ1-1; D is perhaps TRBD1 (5 bases). V was shortened by 5 bases and J by 1 base, with 8 bases between the two germline ends. Looked up from germline, CDR1 is SGHTA and CDR2 is FQGTGA. This CDR3 spans 13 amino acids. The CDR3 sequence: CASSETANTEAFF. CDR3 DNA sequence: TGTGCCAGCAGCGAGACAGCGAACACTGAAGCTTTCTTT.

The chain links TRBV6-1 to TRBJ2-1; 11 bases line up with TRBD2. V lost 2 bases, J lost 6 bases, and 9 bases stayed unmatched. Germline CDR1 MNHNS, CDR2 SASEGT. This CDR3 contains 17 residues. CDR3 bases: TGTGCCAGCAGTGAACTTCTACTAGCGGGAGTGGGCAATGAGCAGTTCTTC. Amino acid sequence: CASSELLLAGVGNEQFF.

The chain links TRBV28 to TRBJ1-3; a possible D gene is TRBD1 (5 bases). The ends were cut back, 11 bases at V and 8 bases at J, with 13 bases in the middle. CDR1 is MDHEN, CDR2 SYDVKM, per germline. The CDR3 contains 11 residues. The CDR3 loop is CAGAKGDTIYF. The CDR3, as DNA: TGTGCCGGGGCCAAAGGGGACACCATATATTTT.

DNA of the CDR3: TGTGCCTGGAGTGTAGAGGGGAGGCAGCCCCAGCATTTT. Translation: CAWSVEGRQPQHF. The chain has TRBV30 and TRBJ1-5, with a tentative D call TRBD1 (5 bases). The germline gives CDR1 GTSNPN, CDR2 SVGIG (reference sequence). V lost 0 bases to trimming and J lost 7 bases, with 10 bases between them. CDR3 length: 13 amino acids. Looking up the rest from reference TRBV30 and TRBJ1-5 gives the full variable domain: SQTIHQWPATLVQPVGSPLSLECTVEGTSNPNLYWYRQAAGRGLQLLFYSVGIGQISSEVPQNLSASRPQDRQFILSSKKLLLSDSGFYLCAWSVEGRQPQHFGDGTRLSIL.

As for this clone: This CDR3 is also generated by other DNA sequences in the sample. CDR3 nucleotides: TGTGCCAGCAGGACAGGGGGTGACTATGGCTACACCTTC. It codes for CASRTGGDYGYTF. This chain links TRBV6-5 with TRBJ1-2; TRBD1 aligns across 9 bases. V was pared by 6 bases and J by 3 bases, with 2 bases of the junction left unmatched. Germline-derived CDR1 and CDR2 are MNHEY and SVGAGI. The CDR3 length is 13 residues.

The chain employs TRBV6-2 or TRBV6-3 and TRBJ2-4; TRBD2 aligns across 9 bases. This CDR3 is built from 17 residues. Trimming took 0 bases from V and 0 from J; bases not matched to a gene: 3. CDR1 is MNHEY and CDR2 is SVGEGT in the germline V gene. The DNA of the CDR3 is TGTGCCAGCAGTTACTCGACTAGCGGAGTAGCCAAAAACATTCAGTACTTC. It translates to CASSYSTSGVAKNIQYF.

The rearrangement links TRBV5-4 to TRBJ2-3; 10 positions agree with TRBD1. The trim removed 4 bases at V and 2 bases at J, leaving 7 bases unmatched. The CDR3 length is 16 residues. Germline CDR1 and CDR2: SGHNT and YYREEE (reference sequence). CDR3 region: CASSVYGTGDTDTQYF. CDR3 DNA sequence: TGTGCCAGCAGCGTTTACGGGACAGGGGACACAGATACGCAGTATTTT.

In this sample, this clone turned up once. This chain connects TRBV30 to TRBJ2-3; 7 nucleotides agree with TRBD2. The V and J ends lost 5 bases and 3 bases, in that order; junction bases with no gene match: 8. This CDR3 is built from 14 residues. Per germline, CDR1 GTSNPN and CDR2 SVGIG (reference sequence). The CDR3 loop reads CAWASGTSTDTQYF. CDR3 DNA: TGTGCCTGGGCTAGCGGCACTTCTACAGATACGCAGTATTTT.

J is TRBJ2-5 and V is TRBV7-9, with 9 positions matching TRBD2. The CDR3 covers 17 residues. Germline CDR1 SEHNR, CDR2 FQNEAQ (reference sequence). The ends lost 0 bases at V and 3 bases at J; junction bases unmatched: 8. CDR3 DNA sequence: TGTGCCAGCAGCTTAGCTAGGCTAGCGGGACTGGAAGAGACCCAGTACTTC. Protein: CASSLARLAGLEETQYF. The full variable domain, its missing parts supplied by reference TRBV7-9 and TRBJ2-5, is DTGVSQNPRHKITKRGQNVTFRCDPISEHNRLYWYRQTLGQGPEFLTYFQNEAQLEKSRLLSDRFSAERPKGSFSTLEIQRTEQGDSAMYLCASSLARLAGLEETQYFGPGTRLLVL.

The gene calls are TRBV6-5 and TRBJ2-5; the match to TRBD1 covers 7 bases. The CDR3 loop spans 13 amino acids. Germline-derived CDR1 and CDR2 are MNHEY and SVGAGI. Trimming took 5 bases from V and 4 from J; bases not matched to a gene: 4. CDR3 bases: TGTGCCAGCAGTCCGACAGGGCCAGAGACCCAGTACTTC. Residues: CASSPTGPETQYF.

V usage is TRBV19 and J usage is TRBJ2-7; 7 nucleotides align to TRBD1. Per germline, CDR1 LNHDA and CDR2 SQIVND (reference sequence). The CDR3 runs to 13 residues. V lost 7 bases, J lost 3 bases, and 6 bases stayed unmatched. The CDR3 coding sequence is TGTGCCAGTACCGAGTCAGGGGGCTACGAGCAGTACTTC. This translates into CASTESGGYEQYF.

In this sample, this clone turned up once. CDR3 protein: CASSSGTSGRVGNEQFF. CDR3 bases: TGTGCCAGCAGCTCCGGGACTAGCGGGAGAGTAGGTAATGAGCAGTTCTTC. This chain uses TRBV9 with TRBJ2-1; 14 bases are shared with TRBD2. With 4 bases clipped from V and 7 bases from J, the junction kept 10 bases outside the gene matches. Germline V CDR1 and CDR2: SGDLS, YYNGEE. There are 17 residues in the CDR3. The whole variable domain, remainder taken from reference TRBV9 and TRBJ2-1, is DSGVTQTPKHLITATGQRVTLRCSPRSGDLSVYWYQQSLDQGLQFLIQYYNGEERAKGNILERFSAQQFPDLHSELNLSSLELGDSALYFCASSSGTSGRVGNEQFFGPGTRLTVL.